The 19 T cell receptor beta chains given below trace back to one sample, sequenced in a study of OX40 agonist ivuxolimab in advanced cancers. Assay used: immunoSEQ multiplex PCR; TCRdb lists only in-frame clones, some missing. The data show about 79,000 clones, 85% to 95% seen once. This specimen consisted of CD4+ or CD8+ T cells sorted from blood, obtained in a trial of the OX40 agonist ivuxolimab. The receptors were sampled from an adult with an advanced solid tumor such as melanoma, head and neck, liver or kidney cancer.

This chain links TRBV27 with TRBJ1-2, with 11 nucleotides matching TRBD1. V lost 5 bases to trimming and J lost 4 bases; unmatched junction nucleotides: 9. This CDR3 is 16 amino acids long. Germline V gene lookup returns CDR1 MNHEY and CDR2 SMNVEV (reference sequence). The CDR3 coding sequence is TGTGCCAGCAGTCTCCTCGGACAGGGGGCTGGCTATGGCTACACCTTC. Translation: CASSLLGQGAGYGYTF.

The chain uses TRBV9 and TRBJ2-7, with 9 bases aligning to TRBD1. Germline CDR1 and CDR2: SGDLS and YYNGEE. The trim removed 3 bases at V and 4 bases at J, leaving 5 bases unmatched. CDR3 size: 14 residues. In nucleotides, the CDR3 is TGTGCCAGCAGCGAGGGACAGGGTGGGTACGAGCAGTACTTC. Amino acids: CASSEGQGGYEQYF.

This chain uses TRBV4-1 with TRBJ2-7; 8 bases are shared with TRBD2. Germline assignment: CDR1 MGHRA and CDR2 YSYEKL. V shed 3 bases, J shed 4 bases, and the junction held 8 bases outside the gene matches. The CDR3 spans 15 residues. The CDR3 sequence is CASSQVTGGHYEQYF. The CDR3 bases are TGCGCCAGCAGCCAGGTGACGGGGGGGCATTACGAGCAGTACTTC.

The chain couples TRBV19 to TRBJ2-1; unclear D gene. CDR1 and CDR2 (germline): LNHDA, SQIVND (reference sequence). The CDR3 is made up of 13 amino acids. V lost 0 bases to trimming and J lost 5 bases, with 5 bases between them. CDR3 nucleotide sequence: TGTGCCAGTAGTATAGACCGAAACAATGAGCAGTTCTTC. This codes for CASSIDRNNEQFF.

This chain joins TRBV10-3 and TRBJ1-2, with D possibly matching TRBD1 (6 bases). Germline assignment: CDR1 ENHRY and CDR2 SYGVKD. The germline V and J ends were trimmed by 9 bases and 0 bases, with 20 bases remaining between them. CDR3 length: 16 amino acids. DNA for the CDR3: TGTGCCATTAGACCAGTGAGGGGGGAGTCTAACTATGGCTACACCTTC. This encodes CAIRPVRGESNYGYTF.

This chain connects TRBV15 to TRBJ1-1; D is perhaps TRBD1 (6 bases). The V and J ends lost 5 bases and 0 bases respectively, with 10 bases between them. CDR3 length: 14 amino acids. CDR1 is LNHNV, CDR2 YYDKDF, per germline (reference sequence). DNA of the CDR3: TGTGCCACCAGCGGAGGGGGGATGAACACTGAAGCTTTCTTT. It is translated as CATSGGGMNTEAFF.

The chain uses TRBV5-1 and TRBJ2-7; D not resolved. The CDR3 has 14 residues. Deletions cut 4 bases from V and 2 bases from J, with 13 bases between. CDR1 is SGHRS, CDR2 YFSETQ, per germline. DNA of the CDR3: TGCGCCAGCAGCCCTGGGTCCCTTGCCTACGAGCAGTACTTC. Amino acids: CASSPGSLAYEQYF.

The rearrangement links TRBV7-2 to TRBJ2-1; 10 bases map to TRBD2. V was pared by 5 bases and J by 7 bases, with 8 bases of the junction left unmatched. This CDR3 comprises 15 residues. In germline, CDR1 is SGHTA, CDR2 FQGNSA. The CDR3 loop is CASSKLAGKRNEQFF. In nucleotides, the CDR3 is TGTGCCAGCAGCAAACTAGCGGGGAAGCGAAATGAGCAGTTCTTC.

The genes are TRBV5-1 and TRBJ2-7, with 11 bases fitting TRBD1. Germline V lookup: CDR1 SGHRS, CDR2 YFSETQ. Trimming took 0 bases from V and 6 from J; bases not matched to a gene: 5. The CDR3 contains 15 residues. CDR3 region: CASSLGRDRGSEQYF. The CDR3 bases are TGCGCCAGCAGCTTGGGCCGGGACAGGGGGAGCGAGCAGTACTTC. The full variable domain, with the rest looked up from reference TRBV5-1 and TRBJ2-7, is KAGVTQTPRYLIKTRGQQVTLSCSPISGHRSVSWYQQTPGQGLQFLFEYFSETQRNKGNFPGRFSGRQFSNSRSEMNVSTLELGDSALYLCASSLGRDRGSEQYFGPGTRLTVT.

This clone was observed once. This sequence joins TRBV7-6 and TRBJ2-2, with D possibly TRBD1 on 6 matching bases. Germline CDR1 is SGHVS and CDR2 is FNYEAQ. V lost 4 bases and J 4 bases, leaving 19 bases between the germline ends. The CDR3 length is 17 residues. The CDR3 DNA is TGTGCCAGCAGCTGGGAGAAAAACAGGGCCGTCACCGGGGAGCTGTTTTTT. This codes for CASSWEKNRAVTGELFF.

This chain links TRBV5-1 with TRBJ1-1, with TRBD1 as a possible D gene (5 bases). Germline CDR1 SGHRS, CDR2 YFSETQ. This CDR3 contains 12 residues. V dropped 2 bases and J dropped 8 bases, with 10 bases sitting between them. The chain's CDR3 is CASSLGAAEAFF. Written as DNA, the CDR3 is TGCGCCAGCAGCTTAGGGGCAGCAGAAGCTTTCTTT.

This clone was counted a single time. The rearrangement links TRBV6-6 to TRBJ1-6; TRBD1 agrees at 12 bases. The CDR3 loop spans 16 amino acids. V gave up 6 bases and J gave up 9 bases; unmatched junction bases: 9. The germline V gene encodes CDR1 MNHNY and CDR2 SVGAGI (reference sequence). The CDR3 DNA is TGTGCCAGCAGCCCGTTCGGGACAGGGGGCGGTTCACCCCTCCACTTT. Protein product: CASSPFGTGGGSPLHF.

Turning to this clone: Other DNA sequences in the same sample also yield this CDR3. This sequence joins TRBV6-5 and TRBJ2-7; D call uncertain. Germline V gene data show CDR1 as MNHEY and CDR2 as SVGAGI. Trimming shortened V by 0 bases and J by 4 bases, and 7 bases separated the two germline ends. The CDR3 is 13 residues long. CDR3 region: CASSYSLGYEQYF. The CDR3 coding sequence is TGTGCCAGCAGTTACTCCTTAGGGTACGAGCAGTACTTC.

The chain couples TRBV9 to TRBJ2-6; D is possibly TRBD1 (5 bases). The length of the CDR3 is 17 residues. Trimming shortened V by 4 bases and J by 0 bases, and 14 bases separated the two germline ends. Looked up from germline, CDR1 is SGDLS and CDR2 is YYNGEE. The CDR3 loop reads CASSFRAGISGANVLTF. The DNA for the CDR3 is TGTGCCAGCAGCTTTCGGGCAGGGATCTCTGGGGCCAACGTCCTGACTTTC.

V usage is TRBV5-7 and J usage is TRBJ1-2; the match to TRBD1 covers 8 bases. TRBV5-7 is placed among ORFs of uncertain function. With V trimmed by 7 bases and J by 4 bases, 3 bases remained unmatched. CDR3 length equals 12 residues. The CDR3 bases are TGTGCCAGCCGTACAGGGGGCTATGGCTACACCTTC. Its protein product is CASRTGGYGYTF.

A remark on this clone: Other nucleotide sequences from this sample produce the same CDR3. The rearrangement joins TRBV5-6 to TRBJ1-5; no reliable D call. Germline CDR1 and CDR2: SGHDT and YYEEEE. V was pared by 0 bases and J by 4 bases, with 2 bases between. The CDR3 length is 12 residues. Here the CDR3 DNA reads TGTGCCAGCAGCTTGGGAAATCAGCCCCAGCATTTT. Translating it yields CASSLGNQPQHF.

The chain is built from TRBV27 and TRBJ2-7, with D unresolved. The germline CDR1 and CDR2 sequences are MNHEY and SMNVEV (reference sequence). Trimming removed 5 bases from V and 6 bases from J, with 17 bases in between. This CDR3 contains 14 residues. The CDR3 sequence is CASSPNTRAAEQYF. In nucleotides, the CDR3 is TGTGCCAGCAGTCCAAATACCCGGGCAGCCGAGCAGTACTTC.

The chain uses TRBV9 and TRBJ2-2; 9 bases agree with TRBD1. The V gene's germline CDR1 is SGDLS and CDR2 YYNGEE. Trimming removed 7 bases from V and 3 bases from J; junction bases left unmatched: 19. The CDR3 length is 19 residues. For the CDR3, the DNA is TGTGCCAGCGCGGACGCCCGATCCGGGACAGGGAGCGACACCGGGGAGCTGTTTTTT. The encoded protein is CASADARSGTGSDTGELFF.

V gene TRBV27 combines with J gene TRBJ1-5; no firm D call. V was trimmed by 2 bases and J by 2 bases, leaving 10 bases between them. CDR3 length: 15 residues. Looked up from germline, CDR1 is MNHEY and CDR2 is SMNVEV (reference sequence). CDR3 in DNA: TGTGCCAGCAGTTTAGGGGTTAGTGGCAATCAGCCCCAGCATTTT. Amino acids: CASSLGVSGNQPQHF.